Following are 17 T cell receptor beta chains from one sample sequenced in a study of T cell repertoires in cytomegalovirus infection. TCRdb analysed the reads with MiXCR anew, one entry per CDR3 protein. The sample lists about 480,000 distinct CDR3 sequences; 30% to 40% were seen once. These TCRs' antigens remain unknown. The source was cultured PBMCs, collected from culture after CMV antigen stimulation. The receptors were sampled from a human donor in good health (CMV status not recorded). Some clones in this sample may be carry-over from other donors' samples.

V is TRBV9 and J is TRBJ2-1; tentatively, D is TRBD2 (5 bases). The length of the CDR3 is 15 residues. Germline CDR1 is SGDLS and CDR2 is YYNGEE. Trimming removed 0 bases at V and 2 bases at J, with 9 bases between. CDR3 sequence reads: CASSVGGGPYNEQFF. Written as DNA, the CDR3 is TGTGCCAGCAGCGTAGGTGGCGGGCCCTACAATGAGCAGTTCTTC.

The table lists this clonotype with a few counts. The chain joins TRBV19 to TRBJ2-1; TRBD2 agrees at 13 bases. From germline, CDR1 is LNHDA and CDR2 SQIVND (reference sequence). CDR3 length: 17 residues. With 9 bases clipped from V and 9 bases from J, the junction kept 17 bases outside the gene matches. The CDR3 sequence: CARIGPGLAGKEGEQFF. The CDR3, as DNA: TGTGCCAGGATTGGACCGGGACTAGCGGGAAAGGAAGGTGAGCAGTTCTTC.

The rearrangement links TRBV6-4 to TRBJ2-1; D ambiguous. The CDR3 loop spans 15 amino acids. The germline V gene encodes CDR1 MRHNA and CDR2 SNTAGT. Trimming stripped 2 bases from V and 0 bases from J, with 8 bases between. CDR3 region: CASSDGPNSYNEQFF. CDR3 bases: TGTGCCAGCAGTGACGGGCCTAACTCCTACAATGAGCAGTTCTTC.

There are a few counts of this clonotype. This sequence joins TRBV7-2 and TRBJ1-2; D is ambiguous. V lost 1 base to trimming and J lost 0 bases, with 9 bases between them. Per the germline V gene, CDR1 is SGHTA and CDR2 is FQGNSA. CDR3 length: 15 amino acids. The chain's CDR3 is CASSLGGSANYGYTF. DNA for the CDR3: TGTGCCAGCAGCTTAGGTGGATCAGCTAACTATGGCTACACCTTC.

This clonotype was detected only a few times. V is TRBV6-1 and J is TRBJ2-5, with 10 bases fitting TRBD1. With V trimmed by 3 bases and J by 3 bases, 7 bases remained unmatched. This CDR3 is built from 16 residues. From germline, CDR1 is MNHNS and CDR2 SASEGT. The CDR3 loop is CASSDMRGQGKETQYF. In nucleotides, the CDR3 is TGTGCCAGCAGTGATATGAGGGGACAGGGGAAAGAGACCCAGTACTTC.

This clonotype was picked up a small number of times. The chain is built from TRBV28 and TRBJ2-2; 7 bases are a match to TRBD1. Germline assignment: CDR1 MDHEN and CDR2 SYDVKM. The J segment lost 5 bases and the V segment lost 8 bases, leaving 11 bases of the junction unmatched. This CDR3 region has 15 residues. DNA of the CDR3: TGTGCCAGCCGAACAGGGGAAGGATCGACCGGGGAGCTGTTTTTT. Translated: CASRTGEGSTGELFF.

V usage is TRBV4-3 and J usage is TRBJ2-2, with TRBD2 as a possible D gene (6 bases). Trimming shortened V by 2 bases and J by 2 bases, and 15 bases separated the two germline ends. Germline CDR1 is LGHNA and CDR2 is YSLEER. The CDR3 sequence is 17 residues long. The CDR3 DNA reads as TGCGCCAGCAGCCAAAACCCAGCGGGTTATAACACCGGGGAGCTGTTTTTT. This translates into CASSQNPAGYNTGELFF.

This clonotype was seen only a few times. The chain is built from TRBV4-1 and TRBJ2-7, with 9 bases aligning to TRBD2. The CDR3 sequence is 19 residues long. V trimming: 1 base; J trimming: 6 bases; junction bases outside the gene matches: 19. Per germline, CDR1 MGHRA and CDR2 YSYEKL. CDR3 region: CASSQGPPGSTSGSGEQYV. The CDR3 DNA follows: TGCGCCAGCAGCCAAGGTCCCCCCGGTTCGACTAGCGGTTCCGGCGAGCAGTACGTC.

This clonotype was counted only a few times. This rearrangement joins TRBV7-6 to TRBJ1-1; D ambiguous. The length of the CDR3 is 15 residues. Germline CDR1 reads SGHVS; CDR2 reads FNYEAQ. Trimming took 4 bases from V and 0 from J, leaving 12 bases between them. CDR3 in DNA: TGTGCCAGCAGCTCCGGGAAGGCAGTGAACACTGAAGCTTTCTTT. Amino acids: CASSSGKAVNTEAFF.

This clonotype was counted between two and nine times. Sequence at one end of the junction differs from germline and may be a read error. The CDR3 spells CASSLTADLSGNTIYF. Written as DNA, the CDR3 is TGTGCTAGCAGCTTAACAGCAGACCTCTCTGGAAACACCATATATTTT. This rearrangement joins TRBV7-6 to TRBJ1-3; no clear D. The CDR3 is 16 amino acids. Germline assignment: CDR1 SGHVS and CDR2 FNYEAQ. Combining the CDR3 with reference TRBV7-6 and TRBJ1-3 gives the whole variable domain GAGVSQSPRYKVTKRGQDVALRCDPISGHVSLYWYRQALGQGPEFLTYFNYEAQQDKSGLPNDRFSAERPEGSISTLTIQRTEQRDSAMYRCASSLTADLSGNTIYFGEGSWLTVV.

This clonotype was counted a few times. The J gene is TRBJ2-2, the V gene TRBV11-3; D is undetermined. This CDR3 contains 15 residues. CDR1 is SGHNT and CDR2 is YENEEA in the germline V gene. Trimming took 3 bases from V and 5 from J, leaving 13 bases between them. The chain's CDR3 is CASSFGDSYTGELFF. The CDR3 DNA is TGTGCCAGCAGCTTCGGCGATTCGTATACCGGGGAGCTGTTTTTT.

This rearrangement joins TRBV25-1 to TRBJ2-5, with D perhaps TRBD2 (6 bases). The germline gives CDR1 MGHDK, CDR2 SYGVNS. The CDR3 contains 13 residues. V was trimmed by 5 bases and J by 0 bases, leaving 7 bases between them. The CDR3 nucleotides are TGTGCCAGCAGTCAGCGGGACCAAGAGACCCAGTACTTC. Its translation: CASSQRDQETQYF. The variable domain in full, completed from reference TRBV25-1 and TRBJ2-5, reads EADIYQTPRYLVIGTGKKITLECSQTMGHDKMYWYQQDPGMELHLIHYSYGVNSTEKGDLSSESTVSRIRTEHFPLTLESARPSHTSQYLCASSQRDQETQYFGPGTRLLVL.

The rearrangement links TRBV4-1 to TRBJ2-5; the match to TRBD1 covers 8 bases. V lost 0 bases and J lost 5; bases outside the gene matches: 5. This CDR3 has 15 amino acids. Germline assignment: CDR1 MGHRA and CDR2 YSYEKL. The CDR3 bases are TGCGCCAGCAGCCAAGAGGACAGGGCCGGGGAGACCCAGTACTTC. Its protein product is CASSQEDRAGETQYF.

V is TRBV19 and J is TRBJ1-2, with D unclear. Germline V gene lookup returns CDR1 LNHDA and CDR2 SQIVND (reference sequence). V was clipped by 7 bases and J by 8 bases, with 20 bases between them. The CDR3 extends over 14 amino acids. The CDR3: CASILTGGSFGYTF. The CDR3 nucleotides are TGTGCCAGTATCCTCACCGGTGGATCCTTCGGCTACACCTTC.

The CDR3 here is CASSQDLYGGSETQYF. The CDR3 region has the DNA TGTGCCAGCAGCCAAGATCTTTACGGGGGCTCAGAGACCCAGTACTTC. This chain connects TRBV3-1 to TRBJ2-5; D is perhaps TRBD1 or TRBD2 (6 bases each). Trimming removed 0 bases from V and 4 bases from J, with 15 bases in between. Germline V lookup: CDR1 LGHDT, CDR2 YNNKEL (reference sequence). This CDR3 spans 16 amino acids.

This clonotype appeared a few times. The CDR3 nucleotides read TGTGCCAGCAGTTATGCAGGGTTCGAGACCCAGTACTTC. Its protein is CASSYAGFETQYF. The chain joins TRBV6-2 or TRBV6-3 to TRBJ2-5, with D perhaps matching TRBD1 (5 bases). The V and J ends lost 3 bases and 5 bases respectively, with 10 bases between them. There are 13 residues in the CDR3. The germline V gene encodes CDR1 MNHEY and CDR2 SVGEGT.

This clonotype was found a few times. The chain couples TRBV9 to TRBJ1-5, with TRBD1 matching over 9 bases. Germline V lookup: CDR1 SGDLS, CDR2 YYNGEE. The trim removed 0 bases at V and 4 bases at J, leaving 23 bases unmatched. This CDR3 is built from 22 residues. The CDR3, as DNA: TGTGCCAGCAGCGTAGTAAAAGTCTGGGGCGGCGGGTCCGGGACAGGGAATCAGCCCCAGCATTTT. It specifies CASSVVKVWGGGSGTGNQPQHF.